One and the same sample provided the 21 T cell receptor beta chains below, sequenced in a study of Siglec-9 on CD8 T cells in melanoma. The assay was immunoSEQ multiplex PCR, and TCRdb's table has in-frame clones only and misses some. The sample comprises 30,000 or so clones, about 80% of which are singletons, and 5.5% to 7.5% rests with the top ten. Material for sequencing was Siglec-9- CD8+ T cells sorted from blood. These receptors originate from a human donor in good health.

The chain carries TRBV19 and TRBJ2-3, with TRBD2 matching 9 bases. The CDR3 spans 15 residues. In germline, CDR1 is LNHDA, CDR2 SQIVND (reference sequence). Trimming took 6 bases from V and 1 from J; bases not matched to a gene: 5. CDR3 in amino acids: CASSHIAGGTDTQYF. DNA of the CDR3: TGTGCCAGTAGCCACATAGCGGGAGGCACAGATACGCAGTATTTT.

This clone has just a few counts. The chain joins TRBV4-2 to TRBJ1-1; D gene ambiguous. Germline values: CDR1 LGHNA, CDR2 YNFKEQ. This CDR3 is built from 13 residues. The V end was cut by 3 bases, the J end by 3 bases, with 8 bases between. The CDR3 loop reads CASSHYGDTEAFF. As DNA, the CDR3 is TGTGCCAGCAGCCATTACGGAGACACTGAAGCTTTCTTT.

The chain is built from TRBV6-5 and TRBJ2-7; possibly TRBD2 for D (5 bases). In germline, CDR1 is MNHEY, CDR2 SVGAGI. The CDR3 contains 15 residues. The V end was cut by 0 bases, the J end by 3 bases, with 12 bases between. The CDR3 reads CASSYSAGNLYEQYV. The CDR3, as DNA: TGTGCCAGCAGTTACTCGGCCGGGAACCTCTACGAGCAGTACGTC.

This chain connects TRBV4-2 to TRBJ2-1; weak D call: TRBD2 (5 bases). Trimming removed 2 bases at V and 8 bases at J, with 16 bases between. The CDR3 extends over 15 amino acids. Germline CDR1 and CDR2: LGHNA and YNFKEQ. CDR3 region: CASSQLFASNDEQFF. As DNA, the CDR3 is TGTGCCAGCAGCCAATTATTCGCTAGCAACGATGAGCAGTTCTTC.

The genes are TRBV5-1 and TRBJ1-1; D perhaps matches TRBD1 (5 bases). CDR1 and CDR2 (germline): SGHRS, YFSETQ. Deletions cut 1 base from V and 2 bases from J, with 21 bases between. CDR3 length: 18 residues. CDR3 coding DNA: TGCGCCAGCAGCTTGTTTCAAGGCGAGGGACGGGGAAACACTGAAGCTTTCTTT. Translation gives CASSLFQGEGRGNTEAFF. The full variable domain, its missing parts supplied by reference TRBV5-1 and TRBJ1-1, is KAGVTQTPRYLIKTRGQQVTLSCSPISGHRSVSWYQQTPGQGLQFLFEYFSETQRNKGNFPGRFSGRQFSNSRSEMNVSTLELGDSALYLCASSLFQGEGRGNTEAFFGQGTRLTVV.

Only one count was recorded for this clone. The chain links TRBV5-3 to TRBJ2-7; weak D call: TRBD2 (6 bases). TRBV5-3 is flagged as an ORF with uncertain function. Trimming shortened V by 4 bases and J by 4 bases, and 15 bases separated the two germline ends. The CDR3 is made up of 14 amino acids. The CDR3 nucleotides are TGTGCCAGAAGCATGTGCAGGGACTTGTACGAGCAGTACGTC. Amino acid sequence: CARSMCRDLYEQYV.

The CDR3 reads CASRPSASLDTQYF. CDR3 nucleotide sequence: TGCGCCAGCAGACCCAGCGCCAGTTTGGATACGCAGTATTTT. V usage is TRBV4-1 and J usage is TRBJ2-3, with D uncertain. Trimming shortened V by 6 bases and J by 6 bases, and 16 bases separated the two germline ends. This CDR3 spans 14 amino acids. Germline lookup yields CDR1 MGHRA and CDR2 YSYEKL.

The CDR3 spells CASSPGSLSGRAVGTDTQYF. The CDR3 DNA follows: TGTGCCAGCAGCCCAGGGTCCCTCAGCGGGAGGGCGGTTGGCACAGATACGCAGTATTTT. This chain links TRBV13 with TRBJ2-3; 10 bases match TRBD2. This CDR3 is built from 20 residues. Losses at the gene ends were 5 bases for V and 1 base for J; bases not matched to a gene: 18. From germline, CDR1 is PRHDT and CDR2 FYEKMQ (reference sequence).

The V call is TRBV23-1, the J call TRBJ2-1, with a weak D call TRBD2 (5 bases). TRBV23-1 belongs to the ORF category, with a function that is uncertain. The CDR3 covers 15 residues. The germline V and J ends were trimmed by 4 bases and 3 bases, with 13 bases remaining between them. The CDR3 nucleotides are TGCGCCAGCAGTCTTGGTTGCCGGGACTACAATGAGCAGTTCTTC. Translation: CASSLGCRDYNEQFF.

Here the CDR3 DNA reads TGCGCCAGCAGCGGTCGTCAGGGGGGCCGCACAGATACGCAGTATTTT. Residues: CASSGRQGGRTDTQYF. The V gene is TRBV4-1, the J gene TRBJ2-3, with D possibly matching TRBD1 (7 bases). Looked up from germline, CDR1 is MGHRA and CDR2 is YSYEKL. With 5 bases removed from V and 1 base from J, the gap between germline ends came to 16 bases. The CDR3 sequence is 16 residues long.

The rearrangement joins TRBV7-9 to TRBJ1-4, with D tentatively TRBD1 (6 bases). The CDR3 covers 15 residues. Per germline, CDR1 SEHNR and CDR2 FQNEAQ (reference sequence). V was shortened by 1 base and J by 6 bases, with 12 bases between the two germline ends. CDR3 residues: CASSLVTGWDEKLFF. The DNA of the CDR3 is TGTGCCAGCAGCTTAGTTACAGGGTGGGATGAAAAACTGTTTTTT. Variable domain in full (rest from reference TRBV7-9 and TRBJ1-4): DTGVSQNPRHKITKRGQNVTFRCDPISEHNRLYWYRQTLGQGPEFLTYFQNEAQLEKSRLLSDRFSAERPKGSFSTLEIQRTEQGDSAMYLCASSLVTGWDEKLFFGSGTQLSVL.

The V call is TRBV30, the J call TRBJ2-7; no clear D gene. Between the trimmed V and J ends, which lost 2 bases and 4 bases, there was a span of 12 bases. CDR3 length equals 13 residues. Germline CDR1 and CDR2: GTSNPN and SVGIG (reference sequence). The CDR3 protein is CAWSSASRYEQYF. The CDR3 DNA is TGTGCCTGGAGTTCTGCCAGTCGGTACGAGCAGTACTTC.

The V call is TRBV6-5, the J call TRBJ1-5; D is ambiguous. CDR3 length: 14 residues. CDR1 and CDR2 from the germline V gene are MNHEY and SVGAGI. V lost 6 bases and J 0 bases, leaving 9 bases between the germline ends. The CDR3 region has the DNA TGTGCCAGCAGAAGAACAAGTAGCAATCAGCCCCAGCATTTT. Encoded protein: CASRRTSSNQPQHF.

The V call is TRBV27, the J call TRBJ2-6; maybe TRBD2 (6 bases). Germline-derived CDR1 and CDR2 are MNHEY and SMNVEV (reference sequence). The CDR3 extends over 16 amino acids. V was pared by 3 bases and J by 4 bases, with 13 bases between. Written as DNA, the CDR3 is TGTGCCAGCAGTTTGTTGCCGGCGGGAGGGGCCAACGTCCTGACTTTC. It yields the protein CASSLLPAGGANVLTF.

The chain links TRBV5-6 to TRBJ2-1, with 8 bases that match TRBD2. V trimming: 6 bases; J trimming: 3 bases; junction bases outside the gene matches: 8. From germline, CDR1 is SGHDT and CDR2 YYEEEE. The CDR3 extends over 15 amino acids. CDR3 loop: CASTPGSGGYNEQFF. As DNA, the CDR3 is TGTGCCAGCACCCCGGGCAGCGGGGGCTACAATGAGCAGTTCTTC.

J is TRBJ2-7 and V is TRBV2; D is perhaps TRBD1 (5 bases). CDR1 and CDR2 from the germline V gene are SNHLY and FYNNEI. CDR3 size: 13 residues. V was clipped by 3 bases and J by 6 bases, with 12 bases between them. Here the CDR3 reads CASSDSRAIEQYF. The CDR3, as DNA: TGTGCCAGCAGTGACTCCAGGGCCATCGAGCAGTACTTC.

V gene TRBV9 combines with J gene TRBJ2-2; D not resolved. This CDR3 comprises 13 residues. CDR1 and CDR2 from the germline V gene are SGDLS and YYNGEE. The V and J ends lost 1 base and 6 bases respectively, with 7 bases between them. DNA of the CDR3: TGTGCCAGCAGCGTAAGGGCGGCCGGGGAGCTGTTTTTT. Its protein is CASSVRAAGELFF.

The V and J genes are TRBV30 and TRBJ1-2; 7 positions agree with TRBD1. CDR1 is GTSNPN, CDR2 SVGIG, per germline (reference sequence). This CDR3 region has 16 residues. The V segment lost 1 base and the J segment 1 base; nucleotides outside the gene matches: 9. The CDR3 protein is CAWSAEPDRLNYGYTF. For the CDR3, the DNA is TGTGCCTGGAGTGCTGAACCGGACAGGCTTAACTATGGCTACACCTTC.

J is TRBJ2-2 and V is TRBV4-1; 15 bases match TRBD2. V was clipped by 5 bases and J by 4 bases; unmatched bases: 5. The germline gives CDR1 MGHRA, CDR2 YSYEKL. This CDR3 has 17 amino acids. CDR3 in amino acids: CASSARTSGGATGELFF. The CDR3 coding sequence is TGCGCCAGCAGCGCCCGGACTAGCGGGGGGGCCACCGGGGAGCTGTTTTTT.

V and J are TRBV19 and TRBJ1-1; D call uncertain. This CDR3 region has 14 residues. The V gene's germline CDR1 is LNHDA and CDR2 SQIVND (reference sequence). The V end was cut by 1 base, the J end by 1 base, with 7 bases between. This chain's CDR3 is CASSIAGPNTEAFF. The CDR3, as DNA: TGTGCCAGTAGTATAGCAGGACCGAACACTGAAGCTTTCTTT.

The chain has TRBV5-8 and TRBJ2-3; TRBD2 is a possible D gene (7 bases). CDR1 is SGHTS and CDR2 is YDEGEE in the germline V gene. The CDR3 has 16 residues. The V end was cut by 6 bases, the J end by 3 bases, with 20 bases between. The CDR3 spells CASIPWGGRGTDTQYF. The CDR3 DNA reads as TGTGCCAGCATCCCGTGGGGGGGGCGAGGGACAGATACGCAGTATTTT.